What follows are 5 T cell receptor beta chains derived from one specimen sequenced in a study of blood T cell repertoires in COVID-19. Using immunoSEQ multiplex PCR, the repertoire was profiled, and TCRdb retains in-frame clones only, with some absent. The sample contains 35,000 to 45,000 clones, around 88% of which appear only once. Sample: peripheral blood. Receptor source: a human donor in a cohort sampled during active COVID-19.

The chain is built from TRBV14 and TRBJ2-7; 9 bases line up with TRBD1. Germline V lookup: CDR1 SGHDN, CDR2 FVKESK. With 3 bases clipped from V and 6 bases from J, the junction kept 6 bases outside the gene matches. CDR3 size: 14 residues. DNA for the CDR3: TGTGCCAGCAGCCAGGCCGGGACAGGGCTCGAGCAGTACTTC. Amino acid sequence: CASSQAGTGLEQYF.

The DNA of the CDR3 is TGTGCCAGCAGTGCGCGGGAGACCCAGTACTTC. Translated, it gives CASSARETQYF. J is TRBJ2-5 and V is TRBV25-1; no clear D gene. Germline V gene data show CDR1 as MGHDK and CDR2 as SYGVNS. The CDR3 runs to 11 residues. Trimming removed 4 bases from V and 5 bases from J, with 5 bases in between.

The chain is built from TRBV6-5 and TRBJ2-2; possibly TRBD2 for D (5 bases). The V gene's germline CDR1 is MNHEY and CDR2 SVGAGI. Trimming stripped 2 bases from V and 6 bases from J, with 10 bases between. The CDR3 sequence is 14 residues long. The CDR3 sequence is CASSYRTSAGELFF. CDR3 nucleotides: TGTGCCAGCAGTTACCGTACTAGTGCCGGGGAGCTGTTTTTT.

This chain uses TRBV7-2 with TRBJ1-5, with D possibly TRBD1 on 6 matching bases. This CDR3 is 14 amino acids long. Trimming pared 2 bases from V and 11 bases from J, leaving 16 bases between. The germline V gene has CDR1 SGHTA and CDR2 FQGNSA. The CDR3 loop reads CASSLSRPQGTQHF. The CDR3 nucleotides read TGTGCCAGCAGCTTAAGCAGGCCCCAGGGGACCCAGCATTTT. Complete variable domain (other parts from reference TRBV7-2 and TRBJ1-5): GAGVSQSPSNKVTEKGKDVELRCDPISGHTALYWYRQSLGQGLEFLIYFQGNSAPDKSGLPSDRFSAERTGGSVSTLTIQRTQQEDSAVYLCASSLSRPQGTQHFGDGTRLSIL.

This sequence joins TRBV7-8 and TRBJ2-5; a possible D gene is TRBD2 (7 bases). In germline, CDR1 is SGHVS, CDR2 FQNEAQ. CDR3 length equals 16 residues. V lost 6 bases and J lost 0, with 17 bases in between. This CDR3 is CASRQNRGGYQETQYF. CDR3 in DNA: TGTGCCAGCAGACAAAATAGGGGGGGGTACCAAGAGACCCAGTACTTC.